Listed below are T cell receptor beta chains from one sample, sequenced in a study of blood T cells in healthy people across ages. TCRdb processed the 5' RACE reads anew with MiXCR; each CDR3 protein has one entry. The sample yields around 690,000 distinct CDR3 sequences, around 54% seen once. Sequencing was performed on blood. The receptors here all came from a man in his 60s in good health. Each CDR3 is given with its conserved first and last residue. The D gene is left open where the match is weak. Clone size is not always given. Where it is, it says once, few, many or a class for expanded clones.

d_gene	abundance	v_gene	j_gene	CDR3aa	CDR3nt
.	.	TRBV20-1	TRBJ2-7	CSASRLQGRYEQYF	TGCAGTGCTAGTCGACTACAGGGCCGCTACGAGCAGTACTTC
.	.	TRBV20-1	TRBJ2-2	CSARRGENTGELFF	TGCAGTGCTAGAAGGGGGGAGAACACCGGGGAGCTGTTTTTT
.	few	TRBV14	TRBJ1-2	CASSPQSDSSYGYTF	TGTGCCAGCAGCCCCCAATCGGACAGTTCCTATGGCTACACCTTC
.	.	TRBV20-1	TRBJ1-5	CSASQGTQPQHF	TGCAGTGCTAGTCAAGGGACACAGCCCCAGCATTTT
TRBD1	.	TRBV7-8	TRBJ2-2	CASSLGTGLNTGELFF	TGTGCCAGCAGCTTAGGGACAGGTCTGAACACCGGGGAGCTGTTTTTT
.	.	TRBV12-3/TRBV12-4	TRBJ2-1	CASSLAILSEQFF	TGTGCCAGCAGTTTGGCTATACTCTCCGAGCAGTTCTTC
TRBD1	few	TRBV10-3	TRBJ2-7	CAISAGTGHYEQYF	TGTGCCATCAGCGCCGGGACAGGCCACTACGAGCAGTACTTC
TRBD2	many	TRBV20-1	TRBJ2-5	CSARVASGAKETQYF	TGCAGTGCTAGAGTGGCTAGCGGGGCAAAAGAGACCCAGTACTTC
.	few	TRBV5-5	TRBJ2-7	CASSLAMGAQGQYF	TGTGCCAGCAGCTTGGCCATGGGGGCGCAAGGGCAGTACTTC
TRBD1	.	TRBV12-3/TRBV12-4	TRBJ2-3	CASSLGQGISADTQYF	TGTGCCAGCAGTTTGGGACAGGGGATTAGTGCAGATACGCAGTATTTT
TRBD1	few	TRBV5-1	TRBJ2-1	CASSPRDRGNEQFF	TGCGCCAGCAGCCCCCGGGACAGGGGCAATGAGCAGTTCTTC
.	.	TRBV28	TRBJ1-5	CASSFTGAYSNQPQHF	TGTGCCAGCAGTTTTACAGGCGCCTATAGCAATCAGCCCCAGCATTTT
.	.	TRBV12-3/TRBV12-4	TRBJ1-5	CASSFRDPGQPQHF	TGTGCCAGCAGTTTTCGGGACCCTGGGCAGCCCCAGCATTTT
.	.	TRBV10-3	TRBJ1-2	CAIKSWGLNYGYTF	TGTGCCATCAAATCTTGGGGCCTAAACTATGGCTACACCTTC
TRBD1	few	TRBV11-2	TRBJ2-1	CASSWPGQGNNEQFF	TGTGCCAGCAGCTGGCCGGGACAGGGTAACAATGAGCAGTTCTTC
.	.	TRBV12-3/TRBV12-4	TRBJ2-4	CASSLVGGNIQYF	TGTGCCAGCAGTTTGGTAGGAGGAAACATTCAGTACTTC
.	.	TRBV6-2/TRBV6-3	TRBJ1-1	CASILGGELNTEAFF	TGTGCCAGCATTCTGGGGGGGGAACTGAACACTGAAGCTTTCTTT
TRBD1	.	TRBV25-1	TRBJ2-1	CASSWGQGEQFF	TGTGCCAGCAGTTGGGGACAGGGTGAGCAGTTCTTC
TRBD2	.	TRBV20-1	TRBJ2-7	CSATEQTSGGNEQYF	TGCAGTGCTACCGAACAGACTAGCGGGGGAAACGAGCAGTACTTC
.	.	TRBV28	TRBJ2-7	CASSPSRSYEQYF	TGTGCCAGCAGTCCCTCTCGATCCTACGAGCAGTACTTC
.	.	TRBV6-2/TRBV6-3	TRBJ1-6	CASSPRSTEVDSPLHF	TGTGCCAGCAGTCCGCGAAGCACAGAGGTAGATTCACCCCTCCACTTT
.	.	TRBV7-8	TRBJ2-7	CASSLVKGSSYEQYF	TGTGCCAGCAGCTTAGTAAAAGGATCGTCCTACGAGCAGTACTTC
.	.	TRBV5-5	TRBJ2-5	CASSLAGEEIQYF	TGTGCCAGCAGCTTGGCTGGGGAGGAGATCCAGTACTTC
.	.	TRBV7-2	TRBJ1-3	CASSLVVTAQGNTIYF	TGTGCCAGCAGCTTAGTTGTGACCGCCCAAGGAAACACCATATATTTT
TRBD1	.	TRBV20-1	TRBJ2-1	CSAGPGQRIYNEQFF	TGCAGTGCTGGGCCGGGACAGCGGATTTACAATGAGCAGTTCTTC
.	.	TRBV10-2	TRBJ2-3	CASSDSGGTDTQYF	TGCGCCAGCAGTGATTCGGGTGGCACAGATACGCAGTATTTT
.	.	TRBV5-1	TRBJ1-1	CASSADGREAFF	TGCGCCAGCAGCGCAGACGGTAGGGAAGCTTTCTTT
TRBD2	few	TRBV6-5	TRBJ2-1	CASSWTSGGLRGTNEQFF	TGTGCCAGCAGTTGGACTAGCGGGGGGCTCCGGGGGACAAATGAGCAGTTCTTC
.	.	TRBV28	TRBJ1-2	CASSCDGTNYGYTF	TGTGCCAGCAGTTGCGACGGGACTAACTATGGCTACACCTTC
.	.	TRBV7-9	TRBJ2-1	CASSLAQQKRFF	TGTGCCAGCAGCTTAGCGCAACAAAAGAGGTTCTTC
TRBD2	few	TRBV5-1	TRBJ2-3	CASSLSGAVTDTQYF	TGCGCCAGCAGCCTTAGCGGGGCGGTCACAGATACGCAGTATTTT
.	.	TRBV10-2	TRBJ2-5	CARGGHQETQYF	TGCGCCAGGGGGGGGCACCAAGAGACCCAGTACTTC
.	once	TRBV5-1	TRBJ2-3	CASSLGPSGLTDTQYF	TGCGCCAGCAGCTTGGGTCCGAGCGGACTCACAGATACGCAGTATTTT
.	.	TRBV28	TRBJ2-7	CASGSGTGTYEQYF	TGTGCCAGCGGAAGCGGGACAGGAACCTACGAGCAGTACTTC
.	.	TRBV9	TRBJ2-5	CASSPRSSLETQYF	TGTGCCAGCAGCCCCCGCTCCTCCTTGGAGACCCAGTACTTC
TRBD2	.	TRBV12-3/TRBV12-4	TRBJ2-3	CASSDWTSGGVDTQYF	TGTGCCAGCAGCGACTGGACTAGCGGGGGGGTTGATACGCAGTATTTT
TRBD1	.	TRBV20-1	TRBJ2-7	CSARAGGAPEQYF	TGCAGTGCTAGGGCAGGGGGAGCTCCCGAGCAGTACTTC
TRBD1	.	TRBV29-1	TRBJ2-7	CSVERDRETEQYF	TGCAGCGTTGAACGGGACAGGGAGACCGAGCAGTACTTC
TRBD1	.	TRBV12-3/TRBV12-4	TRBJ2-1	CASSFIPGTGKTYNEQFF	TGTGCCAGCAGTTTTATCCCCGGGACAGGGAAGACCTACAATGAGCAGTTCTTC
TRBD2	few	TRBV3-1	TRBJ2-5	CASSQGTSHQETQYF	TGTGCCAGCAGCCAAGGGACTAGCCACCAAGAGACCCAGTACTTC
.	once	TRBV29-1	TRBJ2-3	CSGRHSTDTQYF	TGCAGCGGCAGGCATAGCACAGATACGCAGTATTTT
.	.	TRBV9	TRBJ2-5	CASSVGGVLQETQYF	TGTGCCAGCAGCGTAGGCGGGGTACTCCAAGAGACCCAGTACTTC